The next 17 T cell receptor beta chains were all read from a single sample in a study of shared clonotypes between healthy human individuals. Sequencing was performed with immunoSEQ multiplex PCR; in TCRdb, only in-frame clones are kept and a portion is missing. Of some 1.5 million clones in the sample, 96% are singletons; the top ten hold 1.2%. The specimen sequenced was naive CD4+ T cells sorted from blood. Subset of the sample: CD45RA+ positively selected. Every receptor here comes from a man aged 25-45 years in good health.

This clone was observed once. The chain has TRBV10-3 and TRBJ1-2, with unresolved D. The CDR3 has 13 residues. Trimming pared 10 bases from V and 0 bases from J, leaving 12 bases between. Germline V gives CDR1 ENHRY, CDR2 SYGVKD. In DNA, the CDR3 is TGTGCCACCTCTAAGGATCCTAACTATGGCTACACCTTC. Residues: CATSKDPNYGYTF.

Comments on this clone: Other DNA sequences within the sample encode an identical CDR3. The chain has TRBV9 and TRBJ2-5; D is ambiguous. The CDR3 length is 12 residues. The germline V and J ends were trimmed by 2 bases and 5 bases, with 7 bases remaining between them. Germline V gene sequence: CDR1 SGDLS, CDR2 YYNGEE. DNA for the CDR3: TGTGCCAGCAGCGTCGGTGGCGAGACCCAGTACTTC. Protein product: CASSVGGETQYF. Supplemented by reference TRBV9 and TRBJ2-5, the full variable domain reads DSGVTQTPKHLITATGQRVTLRCSPRSGDLSVYWYQQSLDQGLQFLIQYYNGEERAKGNILERFSAQQFPDLHSELNLSSLELGDSALYFCASSVGGETQYFGPGTRLLVL.

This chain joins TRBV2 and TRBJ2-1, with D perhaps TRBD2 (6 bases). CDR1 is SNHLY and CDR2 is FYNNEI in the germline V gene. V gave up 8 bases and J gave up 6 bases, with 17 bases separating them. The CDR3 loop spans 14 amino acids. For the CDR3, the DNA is TGTGCCAGCTCCCAACTAGCAAACGCCAATGAGCAGTTCTTC. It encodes CASSQLANANEQFF.

The DNA for the CDR3 is TGTGCCAGCAGTAGGGACGTCGGAAAACTGTTTTTT. It is translated as CASSRDVGKLFF. The J gene is TRBJ1-4, the V gene TRBV28, with a weak D call TRBD1 (5 bases). V lost 5 bases and J 10 bases, leaving 11 bases between the germline ends. The CDR3 is 12 amino acids. CDR1 is MDHEN, CDR2 SYDVKM, per germline.

The CDR3 here is CASSVGQGATNEKLFF. The DNA of the CDR3 is TGTGCCAGCAGTGTTGGACAGGGGGCAACTAATGAAAAACTGTTTTTT. The V and J genes are TRBV2 and TRBJ1-4; 10 positions match TRBD1. This CDR3 region has 16 residues. CDR1 is SNHLY and CDR2 is FYNNEI in the germline V gene. V dropped 4 bases and J dropped 0; count of bases not matched to a gene: 2. The full variable domain, completed using reference TRBV2 and TRBJ1-4, is EPEVTQTPSHQVTQMGQEVILRCVPISNHLYFYWYRQILGQKVEFLVSFYNNEISEKSEIFDDQFSVERPDGSNFTLKIRSTKLEDSAMYFCASSVGQGATNEKLFFGSGTQLSVL.

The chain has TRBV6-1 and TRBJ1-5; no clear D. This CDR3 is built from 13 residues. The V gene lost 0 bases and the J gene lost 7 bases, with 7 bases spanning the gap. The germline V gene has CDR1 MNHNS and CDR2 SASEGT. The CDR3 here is CASSEAYVQPQHF. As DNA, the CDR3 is TGTGCCAGCAGTGAAGCTTATGTGCAGCCCCAGCATTTT.

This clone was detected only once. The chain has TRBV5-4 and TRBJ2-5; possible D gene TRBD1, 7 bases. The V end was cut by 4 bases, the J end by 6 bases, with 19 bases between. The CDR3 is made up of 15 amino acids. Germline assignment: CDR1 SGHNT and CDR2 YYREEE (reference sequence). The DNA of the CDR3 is TGTGCCAGCAGCCTGGAAGGAGGGGGCGCGAAGACCCAGTACTTC. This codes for CASSLEGGGAKTQYF.

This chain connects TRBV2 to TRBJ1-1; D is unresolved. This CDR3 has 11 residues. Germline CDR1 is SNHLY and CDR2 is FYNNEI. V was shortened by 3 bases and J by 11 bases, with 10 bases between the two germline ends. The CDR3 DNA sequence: TGTGCCAGCAGTGAGCCAGCGTATGCTTTCTTT. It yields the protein CASSEPAYAFF.

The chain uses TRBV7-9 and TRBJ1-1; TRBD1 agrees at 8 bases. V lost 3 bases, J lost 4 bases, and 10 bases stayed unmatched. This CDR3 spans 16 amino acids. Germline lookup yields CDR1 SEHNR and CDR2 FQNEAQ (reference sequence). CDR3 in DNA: TGTGCCAGCAGCTTCGGTACAGGGGGTCGGAGCACTGAAGCTTTCTTT. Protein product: CASSFGTGGRSTEAFF.

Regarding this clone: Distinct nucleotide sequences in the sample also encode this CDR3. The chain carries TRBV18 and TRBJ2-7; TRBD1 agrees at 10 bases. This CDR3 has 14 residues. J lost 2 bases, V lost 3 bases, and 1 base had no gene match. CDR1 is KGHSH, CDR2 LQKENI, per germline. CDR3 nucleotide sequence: TGTGCCAGCTCACCGGACAGGGGGACCTACGAGCAGTACTTC. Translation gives CASSPDRGTYEQYF.

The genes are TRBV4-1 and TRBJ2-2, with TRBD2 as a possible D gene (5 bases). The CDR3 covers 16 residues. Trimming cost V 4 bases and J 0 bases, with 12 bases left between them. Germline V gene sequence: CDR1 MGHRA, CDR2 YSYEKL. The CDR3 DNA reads TGCGCCAGCAGCCCGGGGTGGGGTTCGAACACCGGGGAGCTGTTTTTT. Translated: CASSPGWGSNTGELFF.

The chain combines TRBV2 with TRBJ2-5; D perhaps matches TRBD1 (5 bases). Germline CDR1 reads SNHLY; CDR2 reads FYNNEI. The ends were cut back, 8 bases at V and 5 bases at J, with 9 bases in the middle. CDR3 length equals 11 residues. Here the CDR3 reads CASGASETQYF. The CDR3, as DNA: TGTGCCAGCGGGGCGTCCGAGACCCAGTACTTC.

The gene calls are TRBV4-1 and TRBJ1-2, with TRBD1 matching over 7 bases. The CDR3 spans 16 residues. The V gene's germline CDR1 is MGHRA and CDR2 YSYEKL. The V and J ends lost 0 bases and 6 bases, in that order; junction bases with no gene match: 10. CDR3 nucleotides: TGCGCCAGCAGCCAAGATTTCCCCGACAGGGCTCATGGCTACACCTTC. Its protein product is CASSQDFPDRAHGYTF.

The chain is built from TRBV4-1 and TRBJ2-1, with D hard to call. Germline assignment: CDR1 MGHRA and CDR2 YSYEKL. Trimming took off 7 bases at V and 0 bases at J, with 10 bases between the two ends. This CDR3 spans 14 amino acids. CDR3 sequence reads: CASTQSDSYNEQFF. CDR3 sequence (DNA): TGCGCCAGCACCCAGAGTGACTCCTACAATGAGCAGTTCTTC.

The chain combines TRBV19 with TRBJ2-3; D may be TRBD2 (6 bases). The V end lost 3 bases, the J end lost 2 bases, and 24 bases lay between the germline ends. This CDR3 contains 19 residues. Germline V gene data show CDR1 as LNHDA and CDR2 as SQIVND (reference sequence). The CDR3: CASSMGGLGGRGDTDTQYF. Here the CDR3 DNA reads TGTGCCAGTAGTATGGGGGGTTTAGGAGGAAGAGGGGACACAGATACGCAGTATTTT.

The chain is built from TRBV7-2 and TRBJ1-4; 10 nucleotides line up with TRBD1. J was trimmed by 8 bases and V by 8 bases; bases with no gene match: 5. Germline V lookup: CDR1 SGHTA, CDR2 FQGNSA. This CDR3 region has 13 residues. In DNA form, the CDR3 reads TGTGCCAGCGCGACAGGGGGCCGAGAAAAACTGTTTTTT. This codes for CASATGGREKLFF. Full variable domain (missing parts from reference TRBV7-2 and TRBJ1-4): GAGVSQSPSNKVTEKGKDVELRCDPISGHTALYWYRQSLGQGLEFLIYFQGNSAPDKSGLPSDRFSAERTGGSVSTLTIQRTQQEDSAVYLCASATGGREKLFFGSGTQLSVL.

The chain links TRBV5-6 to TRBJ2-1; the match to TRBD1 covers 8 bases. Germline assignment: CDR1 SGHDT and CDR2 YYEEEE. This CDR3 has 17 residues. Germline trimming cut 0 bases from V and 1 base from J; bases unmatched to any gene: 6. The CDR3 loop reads CASSLGTGSVSYNEQFF. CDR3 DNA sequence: TGTGCCAGCAGCTTGGGGACAGGGAGCGTATCCTACAATGAGCAGTTCTTC.